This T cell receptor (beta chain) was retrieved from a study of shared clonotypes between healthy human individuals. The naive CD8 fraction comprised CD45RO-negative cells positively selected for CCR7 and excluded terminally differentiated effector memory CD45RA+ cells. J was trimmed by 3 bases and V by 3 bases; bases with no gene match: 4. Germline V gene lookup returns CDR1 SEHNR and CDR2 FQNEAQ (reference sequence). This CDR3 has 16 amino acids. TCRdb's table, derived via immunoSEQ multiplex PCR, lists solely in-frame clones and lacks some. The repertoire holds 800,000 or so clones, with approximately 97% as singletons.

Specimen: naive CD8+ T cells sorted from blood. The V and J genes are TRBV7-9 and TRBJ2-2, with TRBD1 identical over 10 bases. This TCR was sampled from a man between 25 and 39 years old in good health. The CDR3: CASSFRQGADTGELFF. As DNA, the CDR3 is TGTGCCAGCAGCTTCCGACAGGGGGCCGACACCGGGGAGCTGTTTTTT.